The sequence of this T cell receptor beta chain was determined in a study of shared T cell receptors in the human thymus. Germline V CDR1 and CDR2: MDHEN, SYDVKM. The CDR3 extends over 18 amino acids. V lost 8 bases and J lost 3, with 26 bases in between. The protocol was immunoSEQ multiplex PCR, while the TCRdb copy is restricted to in-frame clones and leaves out a portion. This repertoire shows about 380,000 clones, just under 95% found once; its top ten account for approximately 0.02%. The rearrangement joins TRBV28 to TRBJ1-5; unclear D gene. Sequencing was done on a sample of thymocytes. The TCR originated in a human donor. In DNA form, the CDR3 reads TGTGCCAGCCTGCCGCGGGCCCCCCCGGAGGGCCTCAATCAGCCCCAGCATTTT. It specifies CASLPRAPPEGLNQPQHF. The variable domain in full, completed from reference TRBV28 and TRBJ1-5, reads DVKVTQSSRYLVKRTGEKVFLECVQDMDHENMFWYRQDPGLGLRLIYFSYDVKMKEKGDIPEGYSVSREKKERFSLILESASTNQTSMYLCASLPRAPPEGLNQPQHFGDGTRLSIL.